Sequencing of this T cell receptor beta chain was carried out in a study of type 1 and type 2 diabetes patients listed by TCRdb under 2016. Context from the whole study: The cohort comprised some 10 type 1 diabetes patients, a few type 2 diabetes patients and six or seven nondiabetic controls recruited in China. The TCRbeta libraries underwent paired-end sequencing on Illumina HiSeq 2000 or MiSeq instruments. Similar V gene usage was observed when roughly 20-cycle and roughly 25-cycle amplification were compared, suggesting similar primer efficiencies and random PCR bias. Type 2 diabetes patients were included as a disease comparison group for the type 1 diabetes patients. The study used high-throughput sequencing to profile TCRbeta repertoires and compare individuals with type 1 diabetes, type 2 diabetes and no diabetes. Across the study, CD4+ and CD8+ T cells were positively selected from PBMCs by means of CD4 or CD8 MicroBeads on MACS columns. Altogether, about 19,000,000 paired-end reads were produced across the whole study. Overall study results and their limits: Few highly-expanded CD4+ clones, median one, were found in type 2 diabetes patients, accounting for a median roughly 4% of reads. Because only a limited number of T2D and control samples were sequenced, some T1D-only HECs might also appear in more T2D or control samples. The study groups were not matched for age and gender, which could possibly have biased interpretation. Type 2 diabetes repertoires showed high diversity, significantly greater than type 1 diabetes repertoires in both CD4+ and CD8+ T cells. Highly correlated V and J gene usage patterns were observed for type 2 diabetes and control samples, with an average of roughly 0.97 between samples.

All diabetic patients met standard classification criteria for type 1 or type 2 diabetes, with glucose and C-peptide assessed by WHO-recommended methods. Donors with other autoimmune diseases or infections within the previous four weeks were excluded. Approximately 9.7 milliliters of peripheral blood were drawn from each participant. PBMCs were isolated with LymphoPrep density separation. TCRdb records Illumina MiSeq as the sequencer. TCRbeta CDR3 amplification used genomic DNA from the sorted T cell subsets as template. Multiplex PCR with 30 forward and 13 reverse primers amplified the TCRbeta CDR3 region. After the PCR products were purified with AMPure XP beads, a second PCR of 20 to 30 cycles was run to add indices and adaptors. Before sequencing, the libraries were purified from gel with the QIAquick Gel Extraction Kit. The published analysis was carried out like this. Paired-end reads were merged using FLASH and were aligned with IgBLAST to IMGT V, D and J germline references. After reads whose alignment identity to germline references fell below 70% were discarded, 9 million to 12 million reads remained study-wide. CDR3 boundaries, reading frame and productivity were assigned following IMGT definitions. Highly-expanded clones were defined as clones making up 1% or more of reads, and normalized Shannon entropy was used to measure diversity. Group differences in Shannon entropy were tested with unpaired two-tailed t-tests. In-frame beta chains were kept once TCRdb had trimmed the public reads at Q25 with fastp and called clones with MiXCR. Every CDR3 protein is listed once, alongside the most common genes and DNA of its rows. V and J calls and clone size were set by TCRdb, not the authors. For this sample the table gives 250,000 or so distinct CDR3 sequences, of which approximately 45% were detected only once. The top ten constitute approximately 13% of the sample.

The CDR3 has 14 amino acids, counting the end cysteine and phenylalanine. Only the CDR3 DNA is retained, 42 bases long and in frame from the first base. Germline trimming amounts to 1 base on V and 3 bases on J, with 2 as the count of junction bases outside the gene matches. From the germline V gene, CDR1 is SGHRS and CDR2 is YFSETQ. This clonotype was counted between two and nine times. Its antigen remains unidentified. Qualities for individual bases were not recorded, and no much larger clone is one base off. The sample taken for sequencing was peripheral blood mononuclear cells (PBMCs). The rearranged segments are TRBV5-1 and TRBJ2-7; TRBD1 lines up with 9 middle nucleotides. This sequence originates from a young man with type 2 diabetes. The CDR3 has the sequence CASSLWTGDYEQYF. The DNA is as follows: TGCGCCAGCAGCTTGTGGACAGGGGACTACGAGCAGTACTTC.